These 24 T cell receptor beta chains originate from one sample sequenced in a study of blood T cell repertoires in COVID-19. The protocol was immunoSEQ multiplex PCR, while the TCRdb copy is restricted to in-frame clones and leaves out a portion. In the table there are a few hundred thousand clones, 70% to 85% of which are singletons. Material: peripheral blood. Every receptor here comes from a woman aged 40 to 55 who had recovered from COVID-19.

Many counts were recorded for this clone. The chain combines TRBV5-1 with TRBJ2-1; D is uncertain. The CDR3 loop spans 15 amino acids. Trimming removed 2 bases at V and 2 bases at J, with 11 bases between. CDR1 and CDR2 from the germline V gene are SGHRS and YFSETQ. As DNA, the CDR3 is TGCGCCAGCAGCTTTGCAGGCGATACCTACAATGAGCAGTTCTTC. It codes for CASSFAGDTYNEQFF.

CDR3 protein: CASSLSSTGADTQYF. CDR3 nucleotide sequence: TGTGCCAGCAGTCTATCCTCGACAGGGGCAGATACGCAGTATTTT. The V and J genes are TRBV11-3 and TRBJ2-3; TRBD1 agrees at 8 bases. This CDR3 has 15 residues. CDR1 SGHNT and CDR2 YENEEA come from the germline V gene. The V gene end was trimmed by 6 bases and the J gene end by 4 bases; junction bases not matched to a gene: 9.

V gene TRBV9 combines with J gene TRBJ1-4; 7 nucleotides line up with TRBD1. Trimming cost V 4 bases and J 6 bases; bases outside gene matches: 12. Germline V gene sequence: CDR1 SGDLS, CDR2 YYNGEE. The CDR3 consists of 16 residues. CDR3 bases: TGTGCCAGCAGCCCCCAAGGACAGGCTGAATATGAAAAACTGTTTTTT. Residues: CASSPQGQAEYEKLFF.

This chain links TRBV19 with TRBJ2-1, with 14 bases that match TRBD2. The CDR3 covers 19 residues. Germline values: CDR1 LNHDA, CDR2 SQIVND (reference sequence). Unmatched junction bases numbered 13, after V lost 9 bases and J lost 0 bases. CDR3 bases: TGTGCCAGCAGCTTCCTGGGACTAGCGGGGGTTGGCTCCTACAATGAGCAGTTCTTC. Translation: CASSFLGLAGVGSYNEQFF.

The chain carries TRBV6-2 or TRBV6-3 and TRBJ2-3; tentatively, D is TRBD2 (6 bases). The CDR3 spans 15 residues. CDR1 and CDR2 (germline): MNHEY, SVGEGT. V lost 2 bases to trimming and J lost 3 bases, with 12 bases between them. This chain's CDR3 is CASSYPRLVTDTQYF. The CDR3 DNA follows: TGTGCCAGCAGTTACCCCAGACTAGTAACAGATACGCAGTATTTT.

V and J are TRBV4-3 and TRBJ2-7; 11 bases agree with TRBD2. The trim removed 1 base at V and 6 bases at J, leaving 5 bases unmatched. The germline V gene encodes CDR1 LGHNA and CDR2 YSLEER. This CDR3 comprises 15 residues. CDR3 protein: CASSQALAGGGEQYF. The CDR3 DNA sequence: TGCGCCAGCAGCCAAGCGCTAGCGGGGGGCGGCGAGCAGTACTTC.

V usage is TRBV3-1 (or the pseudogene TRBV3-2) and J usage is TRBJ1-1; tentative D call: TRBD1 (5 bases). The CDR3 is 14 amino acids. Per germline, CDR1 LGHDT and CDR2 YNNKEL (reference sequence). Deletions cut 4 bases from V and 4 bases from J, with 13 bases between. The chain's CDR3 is CASSPTAGSTEAFF. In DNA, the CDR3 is TGTGCCAGCAGCCCGACAGCGGGTAGCACTGAAGCTTTCTTT.

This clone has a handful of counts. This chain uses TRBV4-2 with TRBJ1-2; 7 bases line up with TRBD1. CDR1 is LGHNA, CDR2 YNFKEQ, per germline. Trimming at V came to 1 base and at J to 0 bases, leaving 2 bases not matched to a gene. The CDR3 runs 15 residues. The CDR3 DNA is TGTGCCAGCAGCCAAGGAGGGGGCACTAACTATGGCTACACCTTC. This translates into CASSQGGGTNYGYTF.

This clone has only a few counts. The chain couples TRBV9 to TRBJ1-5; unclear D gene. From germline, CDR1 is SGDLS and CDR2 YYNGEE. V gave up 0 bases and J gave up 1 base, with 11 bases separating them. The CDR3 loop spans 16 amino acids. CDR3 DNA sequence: TGTGCCAGCAGCGTAGTTGGACGGGAAAGCAATCAGCCCCAGCATTTT. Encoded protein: CASSVVGRESNQPQHF.

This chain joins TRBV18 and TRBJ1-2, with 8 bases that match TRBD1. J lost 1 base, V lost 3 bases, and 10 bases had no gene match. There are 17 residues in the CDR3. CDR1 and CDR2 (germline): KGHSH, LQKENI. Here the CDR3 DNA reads TGTGCCAGCTCACCCTCCGGACAGGGATCCAATAACTATGGCTACACCTTC. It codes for CASSPSGQGSNNYGYTF.

The CDR3 protein is CASSQDRQGWGEKLFF. The CDR3, as DNA: TGTGCCAGCAGCCAAGATCGACAGGGATGGGGTGAAAAACTGTTTTTT. The chain recombines TRBV3-1 (or the pseudogene TRBV3-2) with TRBJ1-4; 7 bases agree with TRBD1. This CDR3 contains 16 residues. Per germline, CDR1 LGHDT and CDR2 YNNKEL (reference sequence). With V trimmed by 0 bases and J by 7 bases, 8 bases remained unmatched.

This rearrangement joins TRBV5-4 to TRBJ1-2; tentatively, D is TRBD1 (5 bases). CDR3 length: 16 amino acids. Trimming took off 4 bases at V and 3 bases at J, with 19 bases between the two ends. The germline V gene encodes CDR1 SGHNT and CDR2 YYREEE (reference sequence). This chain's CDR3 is CASSRGVTGRDYGYTF. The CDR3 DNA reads TGTGCCAGCAGCCGGGGGGTGACGGGGAGGGACTATGGCTACACCTTC.

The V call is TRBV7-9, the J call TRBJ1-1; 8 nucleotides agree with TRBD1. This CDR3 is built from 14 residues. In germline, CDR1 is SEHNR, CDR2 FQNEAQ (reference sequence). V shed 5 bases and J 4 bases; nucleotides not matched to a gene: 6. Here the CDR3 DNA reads TGTGCCAGCAGCCCACAGGGGGGGAGCACTGAAGCTTTCTTT. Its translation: CASSPQGGSTEAFF.

The CDR3 spells CASSPTGIETQYF. CDR3 nucleotides: TGTGCCAGCAGCCCAACAGGGATTGAGACCCAGTACTTC. This chain joins TRBV28 and TRBJ2-5; maybe TRBD1 (6 bases). This CDR3 spans 13 amino acids. Per germline, CDR1 MDHEN and CDR2 SYDVKM. Between the trimmed V and J ends, which lost 6 bases and 5 bases, there was a span of 13 bases. Using reference TRBV28 and TRBJ2-5 for the parts outside the CDR3, the full variable domain is DVKVTQSSRYLVKRTGEKVFLECVQDMDHENMFWYRQDPGLGLRLIYFSYDVKMKEKGDIPEGYSVSREKKERFSLILESASTNQTSMYLCASSPTGIETQYFGPGTRLLVL.

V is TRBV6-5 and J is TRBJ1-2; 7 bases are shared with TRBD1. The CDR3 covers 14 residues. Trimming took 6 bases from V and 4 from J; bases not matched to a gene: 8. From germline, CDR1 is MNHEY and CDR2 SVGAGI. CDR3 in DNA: TGTGCCAGCAGCGGACAGGCCGTCGGCTATGGCTACACCTTC. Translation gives CASSGQAVGYGYTF.

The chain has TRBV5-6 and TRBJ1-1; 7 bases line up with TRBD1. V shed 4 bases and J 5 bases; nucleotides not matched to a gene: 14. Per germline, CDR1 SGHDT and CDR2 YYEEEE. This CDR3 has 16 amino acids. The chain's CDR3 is CASSLLGGASRTEAFF. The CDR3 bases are TGTGCCAGCAGCCTGCTAGGGGGCGCTAGCAGGACTGAAGCTTTCTTT.

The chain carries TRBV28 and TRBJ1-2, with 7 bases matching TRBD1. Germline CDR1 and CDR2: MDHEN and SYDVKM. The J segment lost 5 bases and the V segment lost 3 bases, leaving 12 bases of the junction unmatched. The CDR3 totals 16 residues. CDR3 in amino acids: CASSFGYSDRTYGYTF. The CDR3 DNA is TGTGCCAGCAGTTTTGGTTACTCGGACAGGACATATGGCTACACCTTC.

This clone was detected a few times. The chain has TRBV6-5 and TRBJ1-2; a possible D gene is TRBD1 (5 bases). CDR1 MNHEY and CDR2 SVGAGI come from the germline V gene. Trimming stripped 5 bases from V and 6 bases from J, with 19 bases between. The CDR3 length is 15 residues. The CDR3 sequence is CASSRRGAQQNGYTF. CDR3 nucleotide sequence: TGTGCCAGCAGTAGGCGTGGGGCCCAACAGAATGGCTACACCTTC.

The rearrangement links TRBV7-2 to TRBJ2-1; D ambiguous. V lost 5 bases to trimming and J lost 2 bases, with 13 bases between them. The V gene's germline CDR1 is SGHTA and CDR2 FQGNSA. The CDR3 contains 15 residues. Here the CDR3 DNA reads TGTGCCAGCAGCACGAGTCGAGGCCCCTACAATGAGCAGTTCTTC. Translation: CASSTSRGPYNEQFF.

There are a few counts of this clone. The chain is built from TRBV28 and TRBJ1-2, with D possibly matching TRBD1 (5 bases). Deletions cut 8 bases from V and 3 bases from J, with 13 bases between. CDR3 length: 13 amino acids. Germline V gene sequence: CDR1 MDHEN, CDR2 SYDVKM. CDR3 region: CASHLGQDYGYTF. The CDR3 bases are TGTGCCAGCCATCTAGGACAAGACTATGGCTACACCTTC.

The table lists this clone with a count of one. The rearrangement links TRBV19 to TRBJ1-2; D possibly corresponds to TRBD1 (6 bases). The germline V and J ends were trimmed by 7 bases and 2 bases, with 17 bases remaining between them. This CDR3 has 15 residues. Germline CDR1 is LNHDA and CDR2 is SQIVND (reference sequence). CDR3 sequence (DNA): TGTGCCAGTAACACAGGGACCGTTGAGAACTATGGCTACACCTTC. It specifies CASNTGTVENYGYTF.

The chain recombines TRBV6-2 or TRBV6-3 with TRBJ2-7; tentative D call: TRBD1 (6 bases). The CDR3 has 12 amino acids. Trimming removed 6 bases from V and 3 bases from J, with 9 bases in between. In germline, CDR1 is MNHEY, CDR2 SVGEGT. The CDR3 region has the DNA TGTGCCAGCAGCTGGGACAACTACGAGCAGTACTTC. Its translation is CASSWDNYEQYF.

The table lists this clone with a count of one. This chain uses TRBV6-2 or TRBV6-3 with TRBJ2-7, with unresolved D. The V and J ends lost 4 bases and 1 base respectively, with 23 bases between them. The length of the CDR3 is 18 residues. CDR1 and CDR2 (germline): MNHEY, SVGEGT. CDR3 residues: CASSFHLLTPTTSYEQYF. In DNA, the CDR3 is TGTGCCAGCAGTTTCCATCTCCTGACTCCTACCACATCCTACGAGCAGTACTTC.

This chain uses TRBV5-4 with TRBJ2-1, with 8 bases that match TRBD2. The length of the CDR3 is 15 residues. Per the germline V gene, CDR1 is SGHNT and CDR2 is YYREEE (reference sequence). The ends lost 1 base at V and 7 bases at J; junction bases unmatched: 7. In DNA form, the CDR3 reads TGTGCCAGCAGCTTGCGGGGGGGGAGCTTGAATGAGCAGTTCTTC. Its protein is CASSLRGGSLNEQFF.